This TCR beta chain is drawn from a study of CD8 T cells in Susac syndrome. A quantity of about 0.5 to 1 ug RNA underwent reverse transcription using random hexamers. Each CDR3 protein is one row after TCRdb ran MiXCR on the immunoSEQ multiplex PCR reads. The data show approximately 120,000 distinct CDR3 sequences, 85% to 95% seen once. The V segment lost 5 bases and the J segment 5 bases; nucleotides outside the gene matches: 9. In germline, CDR1 is SGHVS, CDR2 FQNEAQ. The CDR3 has 17 residues. This receptor was identified in a human donor with multiple sclerosis. This chain links TRBV7-8 with TRBJ2-2, with 12 bases fitting TRBD1. Sequenced input: CD8+ T cells from PBMCs. This CDR3 reads CASSIGTGGEDTGELFF. The CDR3, as DNA: TGTGCCAGCAGCATCGGGACAGGGGGCGAGGATACCGGGGAGCTGTTTTTT.